This TCR beta chain was recorded in a study of early T cells in non-severe SARS-CoV-2 infection. Study overall: Unsorted whole-blood RNA was sequenced in bulk, leaving chains unpaired.

From the 5' RACE reads, TCRdb called clonotypes with MiXCR, one entry per CDR3 protein. The sample lists about 44,000 distinct CDR3 sequences; roughly 23% were seen once. Trimming left V 4 bases short and J 1 base short, with 12 bases between. Germline CDR1 and CDR2: SGHRS and YFSETQ. CDR3 length: 14 amino acids. This clonotype was counted between two and nine times. The source was whole blood, collected at baseline. V gene TRBV5-1 combines with J gene TRBJ2-7; the D call may be TRBD1 or TRBD2 (5 bases each). The receptor's source is an adult who was a healthcare worker with PCR-confirmed SARS-CoV-2 infection or an uninfected control (not recorded which). DNA for the CDR3: TGCGCCAGCAGCCACCGGGACGGGTCCTACGAGCAGTACTTC. Translating it yields CASSHRDGSYEQYF.